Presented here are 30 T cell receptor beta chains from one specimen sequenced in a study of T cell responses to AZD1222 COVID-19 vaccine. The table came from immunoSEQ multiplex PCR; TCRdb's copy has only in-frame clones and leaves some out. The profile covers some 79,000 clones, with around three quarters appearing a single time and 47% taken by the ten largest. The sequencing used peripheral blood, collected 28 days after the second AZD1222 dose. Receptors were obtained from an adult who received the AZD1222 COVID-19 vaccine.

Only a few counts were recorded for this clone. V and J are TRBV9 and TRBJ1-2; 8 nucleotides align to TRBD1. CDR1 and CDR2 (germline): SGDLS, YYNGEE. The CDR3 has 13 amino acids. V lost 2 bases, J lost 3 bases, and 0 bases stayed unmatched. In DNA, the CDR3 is TGTGCCAGCAGCGTGGGACAGGACTATGGCTACACCTTC. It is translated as CASSVGQDYGYTF. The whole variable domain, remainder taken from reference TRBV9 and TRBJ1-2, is DSGVTQTPKHLITATGQRVTLRCSPRSGDLSVYWYQQSLDQGLQFLIQYYNGEERAKGNILERFSAQQFPDLHSELNLSSLELGDSALYFCASSVGQDYGYTFGSGTRLTVV.

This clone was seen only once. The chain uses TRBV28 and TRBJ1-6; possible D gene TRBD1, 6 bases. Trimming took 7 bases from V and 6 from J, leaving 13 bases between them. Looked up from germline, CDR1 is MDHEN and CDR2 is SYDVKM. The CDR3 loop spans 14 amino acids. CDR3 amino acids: CASTEGGANSPLHF. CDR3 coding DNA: TGTGCCAGCACCGAGGGGGGGGCTAATTCACCCCTCCACTTT.

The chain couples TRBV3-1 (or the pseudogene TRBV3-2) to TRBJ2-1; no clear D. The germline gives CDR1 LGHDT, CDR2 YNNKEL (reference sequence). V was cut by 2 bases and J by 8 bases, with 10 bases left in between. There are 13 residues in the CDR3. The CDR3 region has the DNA TGTGCCAGCAGCCAACCCACGACGGATGAGCAGTTCTTC. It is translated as CASSQPTTDEQFF.

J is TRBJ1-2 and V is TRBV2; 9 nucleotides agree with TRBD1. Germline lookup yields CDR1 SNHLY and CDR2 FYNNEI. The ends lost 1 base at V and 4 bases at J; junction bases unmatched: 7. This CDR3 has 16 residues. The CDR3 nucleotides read TGTGCCAGCAGTGAAGACACGGGACAGGGATCCTATGGCTACACCTTC. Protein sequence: CASSEDTGQGSYGYTF.

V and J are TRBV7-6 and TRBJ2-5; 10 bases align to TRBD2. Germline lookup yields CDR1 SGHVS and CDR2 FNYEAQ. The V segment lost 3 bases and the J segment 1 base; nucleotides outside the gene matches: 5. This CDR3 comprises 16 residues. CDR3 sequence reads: CASSLGVAGGQETQYF. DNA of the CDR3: TGTGCCAGCAGCTTGGGGGTAGCGGGAGGCCAAGAGACCCAGTACTTC.

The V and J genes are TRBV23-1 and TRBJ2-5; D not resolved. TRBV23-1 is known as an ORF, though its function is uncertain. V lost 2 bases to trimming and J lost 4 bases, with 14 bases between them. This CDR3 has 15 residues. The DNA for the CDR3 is TGCGCCAGCAGTCAAAGGTTGGGGTTTCGAGAGACCCAGTACTTC. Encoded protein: CASSQRLGFRETQYF.

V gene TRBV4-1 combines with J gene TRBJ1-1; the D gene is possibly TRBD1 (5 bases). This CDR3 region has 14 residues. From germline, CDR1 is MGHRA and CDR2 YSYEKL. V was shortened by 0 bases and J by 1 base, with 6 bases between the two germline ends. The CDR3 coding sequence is TGCGCCAGCAGCCAAGATCAGGGGAACACTGAAGCTTTCTTT. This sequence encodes CASSQDQGNTEAFF.

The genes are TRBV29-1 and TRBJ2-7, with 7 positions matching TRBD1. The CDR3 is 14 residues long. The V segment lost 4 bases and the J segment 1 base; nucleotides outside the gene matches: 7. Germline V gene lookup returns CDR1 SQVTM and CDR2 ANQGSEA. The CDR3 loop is CSVASLDRSYEQYF. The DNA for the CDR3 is TGCAGCGTTGCCTCCTTGGACAGGTCCTACGAGCAGTACTTC.

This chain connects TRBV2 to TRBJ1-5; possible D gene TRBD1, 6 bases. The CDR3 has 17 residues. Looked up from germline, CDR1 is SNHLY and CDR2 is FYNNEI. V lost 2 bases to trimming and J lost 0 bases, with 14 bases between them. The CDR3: CASSESWDTPSNQPQHF. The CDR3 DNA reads TGTGCCAGCAGTGAAAGTTGGGACACCCCTAGCAATCAGCCCCAGCATTTT.

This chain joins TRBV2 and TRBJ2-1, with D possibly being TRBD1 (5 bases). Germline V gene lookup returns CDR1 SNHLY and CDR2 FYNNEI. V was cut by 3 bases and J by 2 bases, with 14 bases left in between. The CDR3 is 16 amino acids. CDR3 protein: CASSDPGFGTYNEQFF. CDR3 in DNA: TGTGCCAGCAGTGACCCAGGGTTCGGTACCTACAATGAGCAGTTCTTC.

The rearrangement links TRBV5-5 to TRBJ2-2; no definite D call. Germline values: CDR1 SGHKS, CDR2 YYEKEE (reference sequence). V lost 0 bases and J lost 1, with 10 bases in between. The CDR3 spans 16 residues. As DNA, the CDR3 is TGTGCCAGCAGCTTGGGTAGGACCGGGAACACCGGGGAGCTGTTTTTT. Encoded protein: CASSLGRTGNTGELFF.

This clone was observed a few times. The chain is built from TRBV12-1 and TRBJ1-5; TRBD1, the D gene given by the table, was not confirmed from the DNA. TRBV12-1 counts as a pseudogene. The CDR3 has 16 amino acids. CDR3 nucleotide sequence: TGTGCCAGCAGCTTTGAATGGCAGGGCGAGAGTCAGCCCCAGCATTTT. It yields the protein CASSFEWQGESQPQHF.

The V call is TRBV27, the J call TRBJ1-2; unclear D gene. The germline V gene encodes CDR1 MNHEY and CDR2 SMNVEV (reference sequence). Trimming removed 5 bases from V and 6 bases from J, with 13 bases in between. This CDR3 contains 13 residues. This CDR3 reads CASSIGESHGYTF. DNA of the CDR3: TGTGCCAGCAGTATCGGGGAGTCCCATGGCTACACCTTC.

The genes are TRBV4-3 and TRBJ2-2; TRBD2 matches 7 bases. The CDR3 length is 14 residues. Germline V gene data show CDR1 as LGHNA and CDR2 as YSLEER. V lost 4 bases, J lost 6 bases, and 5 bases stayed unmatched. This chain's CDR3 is CASSPYTSAGELFF. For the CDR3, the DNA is TGCGCCAGCAGCCCCTACACTAGCGCCGGGGAGCTGTTTTTT.

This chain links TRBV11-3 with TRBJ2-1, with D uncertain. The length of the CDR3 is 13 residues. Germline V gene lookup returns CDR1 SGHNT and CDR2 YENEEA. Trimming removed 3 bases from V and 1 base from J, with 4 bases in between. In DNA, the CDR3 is TGTGCCAGCAGCTTGACATCCTACAATGAGCAGTTCTTC. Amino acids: CASSLTSYNEQFF.

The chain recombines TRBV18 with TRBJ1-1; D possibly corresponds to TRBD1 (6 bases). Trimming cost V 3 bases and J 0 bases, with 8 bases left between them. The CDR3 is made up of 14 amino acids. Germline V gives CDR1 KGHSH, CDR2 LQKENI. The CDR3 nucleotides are TGTGCCAGCTCACCGGGGGGCATGAACACTGAAGCTTTCTTT. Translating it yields CASSPGGMNTEAFF.

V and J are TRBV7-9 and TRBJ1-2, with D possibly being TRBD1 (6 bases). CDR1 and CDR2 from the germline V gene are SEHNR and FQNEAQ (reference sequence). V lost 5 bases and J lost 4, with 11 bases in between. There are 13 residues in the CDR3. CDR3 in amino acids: CASSPDRFYGYTF. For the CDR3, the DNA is TGTGCCAGCAGCCCCGACAGGTTCTATGGCTACACCTTC.

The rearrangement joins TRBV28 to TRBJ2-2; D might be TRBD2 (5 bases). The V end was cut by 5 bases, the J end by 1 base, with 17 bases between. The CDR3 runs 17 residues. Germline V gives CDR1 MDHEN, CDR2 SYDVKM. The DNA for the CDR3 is TGTGCCAGCAGTAGAGACTACGGACCCAAGAACACCGGGGAGCTGTTTTTT. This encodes CASSRDYGPKNTGELFF.

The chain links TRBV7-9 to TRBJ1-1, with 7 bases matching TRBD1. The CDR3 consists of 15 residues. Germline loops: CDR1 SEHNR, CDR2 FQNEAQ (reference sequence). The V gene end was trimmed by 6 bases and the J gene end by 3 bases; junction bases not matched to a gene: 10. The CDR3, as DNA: TGTGCCAGCAGGCACAGGGGAGTGAGTGACACTGAAGCTTTCTTT. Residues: CASRHRGVSDTEAFF.

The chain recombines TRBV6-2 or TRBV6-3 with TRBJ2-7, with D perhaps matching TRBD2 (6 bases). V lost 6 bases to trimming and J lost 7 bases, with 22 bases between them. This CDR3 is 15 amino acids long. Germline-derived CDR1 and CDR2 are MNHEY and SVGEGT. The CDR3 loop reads CASSLPRKTAGEQYF. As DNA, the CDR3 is TGTGCCAGCAGCCTTCCCCGTAAGACGGCGGGGGAGCAGTACTTC.

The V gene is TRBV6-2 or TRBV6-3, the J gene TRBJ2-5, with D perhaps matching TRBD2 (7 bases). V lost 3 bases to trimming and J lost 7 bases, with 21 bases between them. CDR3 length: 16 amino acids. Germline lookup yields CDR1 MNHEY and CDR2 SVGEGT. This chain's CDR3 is CASSYVGRGALRTQYF. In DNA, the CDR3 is TGTGCCAGCAGTTATGTGGGACGGGGGGCTCTGAGGACCCAGTACTTC.

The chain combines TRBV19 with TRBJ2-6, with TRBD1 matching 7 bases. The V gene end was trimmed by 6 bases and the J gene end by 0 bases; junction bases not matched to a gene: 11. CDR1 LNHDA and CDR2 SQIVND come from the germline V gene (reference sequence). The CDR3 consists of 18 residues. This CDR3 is CASRAPGQFSSGANVLTF. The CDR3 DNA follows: TGTGCCAGTAGGGCCCCGGGACAGTTTTCCTCTGGGGCCAACGTCCTGACTTTC.

Written as DNA, the CDR3 is TGTGCCAGCAGCCCCCCAGGATTAGGGGGAGAGACCCAGTACTTC. Residues: CASSPPGLGGETQYF. J is TRBJ2-5 and V is TRBV7-8; a possible D gene is TRBD1 (6 bases). Trimming took off 5 bases at V and 4 bases at J, with 17 bases between the two ends. The CDR3 consists of 15 residues. CDR1 and CDR2 (germline): SGHVS, FQNEAQ.

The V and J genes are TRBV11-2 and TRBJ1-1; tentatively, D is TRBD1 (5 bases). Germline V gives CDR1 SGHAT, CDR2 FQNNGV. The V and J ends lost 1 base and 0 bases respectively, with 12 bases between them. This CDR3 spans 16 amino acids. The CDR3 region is CASSLVMGQVNTEAFF. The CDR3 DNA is TGTGCCAGCAGCTTAGTGATGGGGCAGGTGAACACTGAAGCTTTCTTT.

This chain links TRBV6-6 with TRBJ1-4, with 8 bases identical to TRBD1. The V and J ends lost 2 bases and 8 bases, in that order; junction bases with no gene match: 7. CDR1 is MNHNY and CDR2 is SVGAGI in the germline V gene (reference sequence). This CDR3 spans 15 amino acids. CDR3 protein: CASSYPDRVEEKLFF. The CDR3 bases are TGTGCCAGCAGTTACCCGGACAGGGTGGAAGAAAAACTGTTTTTT.

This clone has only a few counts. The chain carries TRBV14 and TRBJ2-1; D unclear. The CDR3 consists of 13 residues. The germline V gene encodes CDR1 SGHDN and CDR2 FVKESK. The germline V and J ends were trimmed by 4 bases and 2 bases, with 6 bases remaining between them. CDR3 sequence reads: CASSPNTYNEQFF. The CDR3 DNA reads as TGTGCCAGCAGCCCTAATACCTACAATGAGCAGTTCTTC. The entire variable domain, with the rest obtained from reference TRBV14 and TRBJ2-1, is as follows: EAGVTQFPSHSVIEKGQTVTLRCDPISGHDNLYWYRRVMGKEIKFLLHFVKESKQDESGMPNNRFLAERTGGTYSTLKVQPAELEDSGVYFCASSPNTYNEQFFGPGTRLTVL.

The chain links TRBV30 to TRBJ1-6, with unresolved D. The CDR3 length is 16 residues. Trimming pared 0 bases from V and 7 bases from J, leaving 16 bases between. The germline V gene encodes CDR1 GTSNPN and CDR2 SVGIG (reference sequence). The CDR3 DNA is TGTGCCTGGAGTGTAAGGAGGGTCCCAAGGAATTCACCCCTCCACTTT. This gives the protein CAWSVRRVPRNSPLHF.

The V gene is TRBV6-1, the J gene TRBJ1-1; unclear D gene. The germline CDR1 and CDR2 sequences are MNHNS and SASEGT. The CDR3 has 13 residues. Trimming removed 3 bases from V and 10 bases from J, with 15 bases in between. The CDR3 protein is CASSDPGVSRAFF. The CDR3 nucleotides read TGTGCCAGCAGTGACCCTGGGGTCTCTCGAGCTTTCTTT.

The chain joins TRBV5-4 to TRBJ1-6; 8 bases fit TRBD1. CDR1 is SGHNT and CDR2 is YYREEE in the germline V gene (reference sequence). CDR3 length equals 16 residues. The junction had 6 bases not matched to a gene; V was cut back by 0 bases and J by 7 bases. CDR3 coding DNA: TGTGCCAGCAGCTTGGACTTCGGACAGGGCAATTCACCCCTCCACTTT. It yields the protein CASSLDFGQGNSPLHF.

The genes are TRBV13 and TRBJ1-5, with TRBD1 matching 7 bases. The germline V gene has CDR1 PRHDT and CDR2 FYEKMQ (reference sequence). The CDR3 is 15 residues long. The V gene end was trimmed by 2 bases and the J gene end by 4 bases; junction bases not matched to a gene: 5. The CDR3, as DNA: TGTGCCAGCAGCTTATGGGGCAGGGGGAATCAGCCCCAGCATTTT. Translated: CASSLWGRGNQPQHF.